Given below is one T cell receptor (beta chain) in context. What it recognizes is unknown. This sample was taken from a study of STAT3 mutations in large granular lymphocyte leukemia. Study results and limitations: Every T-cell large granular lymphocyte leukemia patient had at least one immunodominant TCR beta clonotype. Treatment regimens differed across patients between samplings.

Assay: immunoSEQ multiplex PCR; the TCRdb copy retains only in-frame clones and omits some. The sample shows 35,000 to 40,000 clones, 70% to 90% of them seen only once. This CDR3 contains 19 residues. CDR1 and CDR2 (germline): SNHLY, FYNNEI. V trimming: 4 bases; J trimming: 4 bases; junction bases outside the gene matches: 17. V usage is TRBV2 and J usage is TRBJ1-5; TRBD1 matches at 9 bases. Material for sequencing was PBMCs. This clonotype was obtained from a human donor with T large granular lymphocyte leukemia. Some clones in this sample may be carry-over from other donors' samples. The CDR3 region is CASSGAQGAGGRDNQPQHF. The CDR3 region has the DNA TGTGCCAGCAGTGGAGCACAGGGGGCGGGGGGAAGGGATAATCAGCCCCAGCATTTT.